This is a list of T cell receptor beta chains from one sample in a study of cytotoxic CD8 clonotypes in ibrutinib-treated CLL. The method was immunoSEQ multiplex PCR; TCRdb's version includes in-frame clones alone and lacks a portion of them. The sample contains about 270,000 clones, 70% to 80% of which appear only once. This sample comprised PBMCs, obtained at disease progression, from a patient treated with ibrutinib. These receptors originate from a human donor with chronic lymphocytic leukemia. The CDR3 runs from the conserved cysteine through the conserved F or W. D genes are given only for firm matches. Clone size appears in some rows only: once, few, many, or a class for an expanded clone.

J gene | V gene | D gene | clone size | CDR3 protein | CDR3 DNA
TRBJ1-4 | TRBV5-1 | NA | NA | CASSLASPAANEKLFF | TGCGCCAGCAGCTTGGCGTCCCCGGCGGCTAATGAAAAACTGTTTTTT
TRBJ2-6 | TRBV27 | NA | NA | CASSFSGSGANVLTF | TGTGCCAGCAGTTTCTCTGGCTCTGGGGCCAACGTCCTGACTTTC
TRBJ2-7 | TRBV5-1 | TRBD1 | NA | CASSSTGVSYEQYF | TGCGCCAGCAGCTCGACAGGGGTGAGCTACGAGCAGTACTTC
TRBJ2-7 | TRBV13 | TRBD1 | NA | CASSLLQGAFYEQYF | TGTGCCAGCAGCCTGTTACAGGGGGCATTCTACGAGCAGTACTTC
TRBJ1-3 | TRBV29-1 | NA | few | CSVEDPGDGNTIYF | TGCAGCGTTGAAGACCCGGGGGACGGAAACACCATATATTTT
TRBJ1-2 | TRBV9 | TRBD1 | NA | CASSPTGQGTGYTF | TGTGCCAGCAGCCCCACCGGACAGGGTACAGGCTACACCTTC
TRBJ1-2 | TRBV29-1 | NA | few | CSVVVTGFNYGYTF | TGCAGCGTTGTTGTGACAGGCTTTAACTATGGCTACACCTTC
TRBJ2-7 | TRBV20-1 | NA | once | CSASTYEQYF | TGCAGTGCTAGTACCTACGAGCAGTACTTC
TRBJ1-2 | TRBV15 | TRBD1 | NA | CATSPTGTNYGYTF | TGTGCCACCAGCCCGACAGGGACTAACTATGGCTACACCTTC
TRBJ2-5 | TRBV28 | NA | NA | CASSLRRGRETQYF | TGTGCCAGCAGTTTAAGGCGAGGGAGGGAGACCCAGTACTTC
TRBJ2-3 | TRBV10-1 | TRBD2 | NA | CASSDRAGELDTQYF | TGCGCCAGCAGTGACCGGGCGGGAGAGTTAGATACGCAGTATTTT
TRBJ2-7 | TRBV28 | NA | NA | CASTNPYEQYF | TGTGCCAGCACCAATCCCTACGAGCAGTACTTC
TRBJ2-3 | TRBV13 | NA | NA | CASSPRWGDSTQYF | TGTGCCAGCAGCCCCCGGTGGGGGGATTCGACGCAGTATTTT
TRBJ2-2 | TRBV30 | TRBD1 | NA | CAWSAGGANTGELFF | TGTGCCTGGAGCGCAGGGGGCGCGAACACCGGGGAGCTGTTTTTT
TRBJ2-5 | TRBV28 | TRBD2 | NA | CASSFRGSGETQYF | TGTGCCAGCAGTTTCCGCGGGAGTGGGGAGACCCAGTACTTC
TRBJ1-3 | TRBV10-2 | NA | NA | CASSRGGETSGNTIYF | TGCGCCAGCAGTCGAGGCGGGGAGACTTCTGGAAACACCATATATTTT
TRBJ2-7 | TRBV11-3 | NA | once | CASSPRDTYEQYF | TGTGCCAGCAGCCCCCGGGACACCTACGAGCAGTACTTC
TRBJ2-7 | TRBV19 | NA | NA | CATSPGRYEQYF | TGTGCCACCAGCCCGGGACGCTACGAGCAGTACTTC
TRBJ2-7 | TRBV4-1 | TRBD1 | NA | CASSQDSGQGSEQYF | TGCGCCAGCAGCCAAGATTCCGGACAGGGGAGCGAGCAGTACTTC
TRBJ2-1 | TRBV5-1 | TRBD2 | few | CASSSIAGGYNEQFF | TGCGCCAGCAGCTCCATAGCGGGAGGTTACAATGAGCAGTTCTTC
TRBJ2-3 | TRBV29-1 | NA | few | CSADTQYF | TGCAGCGCAGATACGCAGTATTTT
TRBJ2-3 | TRBV6-5 | NA | once | CASSPDGNTDTQYF | TGTGCCAGCAGCCCGGACGGCAACACAGATACGCAGTATTTT
TRBJ2-4 | TRBV28 | NA | few | CASSPDSARDIQYF | TGTGCCAGCAGCCCCGACAGTGCCCGAGACATTCAGTACTTC
TRBJ2-1 | TRBV29-1 | TRBD1 | NA | CSVRTGLYNEQFF | TGCAGCGTTCGGACAGGGCTATACAATGAGCAGTTCTTC
TRBJ1-2 | TRBV5-1 | TRBD1 | NA | CASSLDKTGPLNYGYTF | TGCGCCAGCAGCTTGGATAAGACAGGGCCCCTTAACTATGGCTACACCTTC
TRBJ1-1 | TRBV5-1 | TRBD1 | NA | CASSFEGAGTEAFF | TGCGCCAGCAGCTTCGAGGGGGCTGGCACTGAAGCTTTCTTT
TRBJ2-5 | TRBV6-1 | NA | NA | CASSEVAWETQYF | TGTGCCAGCAGTGAGGTAGCTTGGGAGACCCAGTACTTC
TRBJ2-3 | TRBV7-9 | NA | NA | CASSLPYTDTQYF | TGTGCCAGCAGCTTACCTTATACAGATACGCAGTATTTT
TRBJ2-3 | TRBV25-1 | NA | once | CASSDNLAIRADTQYF | TGTGCCAGCAGTGACAACCTAGCTATAAGGGCAGATACGCAGTATTTT
TRBJ2-5 | TRBV7-2 | NA | once | CASSPTGTEETQYF | TGTGCCAGCAGCCCGACCGGGACCGAGGAGACCCAGTACTTC
TRBJ2-5 | TRBV25-1 | NA | NA | CASSGPNQETQYF | TGTGCCAGCAGTGGGCCCAACCAAGAGACCCAGTACTTC
TRBJ1-1 | TRBV7-9 | NA | NA | CASSTKGGQTEAFF | TGTGCCAGCAGCACAAAGGGGGGTCAGACTGAAGCTTTCTTT
TRBJ2-7 | TRBV5-1 | NA | NA | CASRLGMSYEQYF | TGCGCCAGCAGGTTGGGGATGAGTTACGAGCAGTACTTC
TRBJ1-2 | TRBV6-5 | NA | NA | CASSTAPPGGYTF | TGTGCCAGCAGCACGGCCCCACCCGGTGGCTACACCTTC
TRBJ2-7 | TRBV7-9 | TRBD1 | NA | CASSQGQGNSYEQYF | TGTGCCAGCAGCCAAGGACAGGGGAACAGCTACGAGCAGTACTTC
TRBJ1-5 | TRBV6-6 | NA | NA | CASSYTRQVSNQPQHF | TGTGCCAGCAGTTACACGAGACAGGTTAGCAATCAGCCCCAGCATTTT
TRBJ1-2 | TRBV2 | TRBD1 | NA | CASGTPASRGLDYGYTF | TGTGCCAGCGGGACACCGGCAAGCAGGGGGCTTGACTATGGCTACACCTTC
TRBJ1-2 | TRBV19 | TRBD1 | NA | CASTHTGQRYYGYTF | TGTGCCAGTACCCATACGGGACAGAGATATTATGGCTACACCTTC
TRBJ2-5 | TRBV6-6 | NA | NA | CASSYARQETQYF | TGTGCCAGCAGTTACGCCAGGCAAGAGACCCAGTACTTC
TRBJ2-7 | TRBV2 | TRBD1 | NA | CASSRDRVAEQYF | TGTGCCAGCAGCCGGGACAGGGTAGCCGAGCAGTACTTC
TRBJ2-2 | TRBV29-1 | TRBD1 | NA | CSGTGAGELFF | TGCAGCGGAACAGGGGCCGGGGAGCTGTTTTTT
TRBJ1-1 | TRBV7-9 | NA | NA | CASSVGQYDTEAFF | TGTGCCAGCAGCGTCGGACAGTATGACACTGAAGCTTTCTTT
TRBJ2-1 | TRBV25-1 | TRBD2 | NA | CASTMPGLAGGLQFF | TGTGCCAGCACCATGCCGGGACTAGCGGGAGGGTTGCAGTTCTTC
TRBJ1-2 | TRBV7-9 | NA | NA | CASSFWGLREDGYTF | TGTGCCAGCAGCTTTTGGGGGCTGAGGGAGGATGGCTACACCTTC
TRBJ2-3 | TRBV25-1 | NA | NA | CASGNRDATDTQYF | TGTGCCAGCGGAAACAGGGATGCCACAGATACGCAGTATTTT
TRBJ2-1 | TRBV2 | NA | NA | CASQLSGEQFF | TGTGCCAGCCAGTTATCCGGCGAGCAGTTCTTC
TRBJ2-7 | TRBV15 | TRBD1 | NA | CATRTGTGGSYEQYF | TGTGCCACCAGAACCGGGACAGGGGGCTCCTACGAGCAGTACTTC
TRBJ1-5 | TRBV12-5 | NA | NA | CASGLAGGNQPQHF | TGTGCTAGTGGTTTGGCAGGGGGCAATCAGCCCCAGCATTTT
TRBJ1-2 | TRBV19 | TRBD1 | NA | CASRWDSQNYGYTF | TGTGCCAGTAGATGGGACAGTCAAAACTATGGCTACACCTTC
TRBJ1-4 | TRBV6-5 | NA | NA | CASGAYNEKLFF | TGTGCCAGCGGGGCTTATAATGAAAAACTGTTTTTT
TRBJ2-7 | TRBV9 | NA | NA | CASSAVFSSYEQYF | TGTGCCAGCAGCGCGGTGTTTAGCTCCTACGAGCAGTACTTC
TRBJ1-1 | TRBV9 | TRBD1 | once | CASSVARTGGPEAFF | TGTGCCAGCAGCGTAGCTAGGACAGGGGGCCCTGAAGCTTTCTTT
TRBJ2-7 | TRBV6-5 | TRBD2 | NA | CASSPTSVTYEQYF | TGTGCCAGCAGTCCCACTAGCGTAACCTACGAGCAGTACTTC
TRBJ2-3 | TRBV6-1 | NA | NA | CASSEEGGQGDTQYF | TGTGCCAGCAGTGAAGAAGGAGGGCAAGGGGATACGCAGTATTTT
TRBJ1-2 | TRBV5-1 | NA | NA | CASSITRTVYTF | TGCGCCAGCAGCATAACACGGACGGTCTACACCTTC